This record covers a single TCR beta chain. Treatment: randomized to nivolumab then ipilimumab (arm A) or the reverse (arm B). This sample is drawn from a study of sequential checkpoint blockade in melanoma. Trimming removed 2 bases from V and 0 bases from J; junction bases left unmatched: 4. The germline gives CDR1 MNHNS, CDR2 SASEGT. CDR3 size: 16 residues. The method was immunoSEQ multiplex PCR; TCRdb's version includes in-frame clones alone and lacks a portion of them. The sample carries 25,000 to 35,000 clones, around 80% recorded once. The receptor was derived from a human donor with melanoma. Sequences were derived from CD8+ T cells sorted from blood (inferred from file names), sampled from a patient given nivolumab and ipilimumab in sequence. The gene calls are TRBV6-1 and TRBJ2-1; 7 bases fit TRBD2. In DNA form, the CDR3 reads TGTGCCAGCAGTGAACTACTAGCGATCTCCTACAATGAGCAGTTCTTC. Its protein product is CASSELLAISYNEQFF.